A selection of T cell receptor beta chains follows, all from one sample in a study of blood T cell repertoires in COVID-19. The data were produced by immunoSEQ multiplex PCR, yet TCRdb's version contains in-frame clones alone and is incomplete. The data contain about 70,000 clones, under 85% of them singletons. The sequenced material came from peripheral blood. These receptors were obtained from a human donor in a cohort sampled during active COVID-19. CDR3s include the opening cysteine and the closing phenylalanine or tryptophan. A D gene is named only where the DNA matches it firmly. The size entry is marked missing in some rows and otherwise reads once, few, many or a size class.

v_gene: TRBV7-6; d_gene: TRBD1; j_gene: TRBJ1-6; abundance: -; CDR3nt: TGTGCCAGCAGCTCTACGACAGGGGCTAATTCACCCCTCCACTTT; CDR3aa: CASSSTTGANSPLHF
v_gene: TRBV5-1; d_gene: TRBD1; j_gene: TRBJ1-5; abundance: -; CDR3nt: TGCGCCAGCAGCCCCGGACAGGGTAAACAGCCCCAGCATTTT; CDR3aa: CASSPGQGKQPQHF
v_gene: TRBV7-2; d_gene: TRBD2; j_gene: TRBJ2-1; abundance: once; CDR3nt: TGTGCCAGCAGCTTCGGTTCTGGACTAGCGGGGGGTCTCTACAATGAGCAGTTCTTC; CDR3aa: CASSFGSGLAGGLYNEQFF
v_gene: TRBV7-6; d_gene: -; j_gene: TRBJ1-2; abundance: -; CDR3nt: TGTGCCAGCAGCCCCTTAGAGGGTAACTATGGCTACACCTTC; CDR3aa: CASSPLEGNYGYTF
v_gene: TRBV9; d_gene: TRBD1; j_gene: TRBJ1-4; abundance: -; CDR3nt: TGTGCCAGCAGCGTAGACAGGGGATCAAGGGAAAAACTGTTTTTT; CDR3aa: CASSVDRGSREKLFF
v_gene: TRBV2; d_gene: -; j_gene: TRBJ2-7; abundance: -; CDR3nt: TGTGCCAGCAGTCGGGACACCCAGGGCGAGCAGTACTTC; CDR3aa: CASSRDTQGEQYF
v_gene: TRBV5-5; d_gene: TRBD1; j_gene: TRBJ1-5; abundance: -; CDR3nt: TGTGCCAGCAGTTTAGGACAGGACTTGGGGCAGCCCCAGCATTTT; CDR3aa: CASSLGQDLGQPQHF
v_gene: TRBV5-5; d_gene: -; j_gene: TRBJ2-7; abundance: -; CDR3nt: TGTGCCAGCAGCGTTACGGTACCGATTTACGAGCAGTACTTC; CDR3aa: CASSVTVPIYEQYF
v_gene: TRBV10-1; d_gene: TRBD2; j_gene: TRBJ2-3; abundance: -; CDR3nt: TGCGCCAGCGCCCCGGCGGGGGTTGATACGCAGTATTTT; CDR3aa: CASAPAGVDTQYF
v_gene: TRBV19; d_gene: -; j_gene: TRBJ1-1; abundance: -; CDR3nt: TGTGCCAGTAGTAGCGGGGCTATGAACACTGAAGCTTTCTTT; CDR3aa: CASSSGAMNTEAFF
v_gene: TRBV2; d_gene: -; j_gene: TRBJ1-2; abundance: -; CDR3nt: TGTGCCAGCAGTGGGTATCAAGGGGGGGCCTATGGCTACACCTTC; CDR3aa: CASSGYQGGAYGYTF
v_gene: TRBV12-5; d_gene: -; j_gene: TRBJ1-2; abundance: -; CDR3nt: TGTGCTAGTGGTTTGGCCCTATCGAGCTACACCTTC; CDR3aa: CASGLALSSYTF
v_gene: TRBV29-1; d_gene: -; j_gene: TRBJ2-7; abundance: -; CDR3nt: TGCAGCGTTGCTAGCGACGCCTACGAGCAGTACTTC; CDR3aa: CSVASDAYEQYF
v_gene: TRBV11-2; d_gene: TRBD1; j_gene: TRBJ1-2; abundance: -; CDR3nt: TGTGCCAGCAGCCTAAACAGGGGGGCCTATGGCTACACCTTC; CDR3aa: CASSLNRGAYGYTF
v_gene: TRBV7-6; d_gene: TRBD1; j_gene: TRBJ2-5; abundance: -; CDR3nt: TGTGCCAGCACCGTTGGGGGACAGGGTCTTGAGACCCAGTACTTC; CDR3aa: CASTVGGQGLETQYF
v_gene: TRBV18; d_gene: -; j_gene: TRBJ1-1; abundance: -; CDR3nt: TGTGCCAGCTCACCAGGAACGGGTGTCAACACTGAAGCTTTCTTT; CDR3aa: CASSPGTGVNTEAFF
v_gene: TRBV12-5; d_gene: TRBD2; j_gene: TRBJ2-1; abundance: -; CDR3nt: TGTGCTAGTGGTTTGGAGCCGCGGAGGGGACTAATTTACAATGAGCAGTTCTTC; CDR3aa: CASGLEPRRGLIYNEQFF
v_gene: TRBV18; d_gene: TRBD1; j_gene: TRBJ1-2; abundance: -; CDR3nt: TGTGCCAGCTCACCGACAGGGGGCGACTATGGCTACACCTTC; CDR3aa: CASSPTGGDYGYTF
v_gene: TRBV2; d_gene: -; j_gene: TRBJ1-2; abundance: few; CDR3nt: TGTGCCAGCAGTGAGGGGGGGTTTGGTGGCTACACCTTC; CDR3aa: CASSEGGFGGYTF
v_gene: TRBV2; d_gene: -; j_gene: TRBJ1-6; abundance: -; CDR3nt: TGTGCCAGCAGTCCACCGGACAGAAGCTCCTATAATTCACCCCTCCACTTT; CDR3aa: CASSPPDRSSYNSPLHF
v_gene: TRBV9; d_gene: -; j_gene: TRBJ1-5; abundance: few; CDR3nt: TGTGCCAGCAGCGTAGGGCGGGTAGGTCAGCCCCAGCATTTT; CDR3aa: CASSVGRVGQPQHF
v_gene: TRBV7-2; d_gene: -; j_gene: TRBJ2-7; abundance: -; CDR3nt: TGTGCCAGCAGCCTCAAGGTGGACAGCCGCTACGAGCAGTACTTC; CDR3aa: CASSLKVDSRYEQYF
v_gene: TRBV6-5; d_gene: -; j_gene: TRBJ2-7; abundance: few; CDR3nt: TGTGCCAGCAGTTACTCTTTCGGGGGCGAGCAGTACTTC; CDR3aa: CASSYSFGGEQYF
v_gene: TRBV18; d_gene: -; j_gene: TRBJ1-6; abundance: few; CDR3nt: TGTGCCAGCTCACCACCGACAGGCCCTGATTCACCCCTCCACTTT; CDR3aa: CASSPPTGPDSPLHF
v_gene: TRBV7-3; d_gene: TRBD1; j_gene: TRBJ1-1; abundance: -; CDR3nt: TGTGCCAGCAGCCCCCGACAGGGCCGTGAAGCTTTCTTT; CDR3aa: CASSPRQGREAFF
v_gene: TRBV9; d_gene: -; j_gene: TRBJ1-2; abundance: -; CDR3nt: TGTGCCAGCAGCGTATCTCCCCGGGGGGAGGGGACCTCCAATGGCTACACCTTC; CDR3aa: CASSVSPRGEGTSNGYTF
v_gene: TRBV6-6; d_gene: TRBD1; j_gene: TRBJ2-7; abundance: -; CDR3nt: TGTGCCAGCAGTTTCGGACAGGCCTACGAGCAGTACTTC; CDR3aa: CASSFGQAYEQYF
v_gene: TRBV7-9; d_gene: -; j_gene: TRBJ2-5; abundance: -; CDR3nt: TGTGCCAGCAGCTTAGCCAGCCAAGAGACCCAGTACTTC; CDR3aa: CASSLASQETQYF
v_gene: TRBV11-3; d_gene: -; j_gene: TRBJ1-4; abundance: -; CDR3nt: TGTGCCAGCAGCCCACCCTCAGGGGCCGGCGAAAAACTGTTTTTT; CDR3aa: CASSPPSGAGEKLFF
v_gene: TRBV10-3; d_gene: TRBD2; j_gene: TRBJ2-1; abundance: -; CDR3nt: TGTGCCATCAGGGACCCAACGGAGCGGGGATTGTACAATGAGCAGTTCTTC; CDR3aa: CAIRDPTERGLYNEQFF
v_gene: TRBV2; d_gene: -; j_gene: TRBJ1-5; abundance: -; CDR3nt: TGTGCCAGCAAGGGGGACACGGGTCAGCCCCAGCATTTT; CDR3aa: CASKGDTGQPQHF
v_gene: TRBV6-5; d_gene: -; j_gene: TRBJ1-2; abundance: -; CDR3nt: TGTGCCAGCAGTTATCCGGGGGGCGCGGATGGCTACACCTTC; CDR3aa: CASSYPGGADGYTF
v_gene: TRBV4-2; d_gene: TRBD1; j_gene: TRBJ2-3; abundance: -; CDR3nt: TGTGCCAGCAGCCAAGAGGGACAGGCCACAGATACGCAGTATTTT; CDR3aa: CASSQEGQATDTQYF
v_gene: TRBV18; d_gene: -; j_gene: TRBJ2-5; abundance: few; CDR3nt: TGTGCCAGCTCACCATTGGGCAGGGTGGAGACCCAGTACTTC; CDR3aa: CASSPLGRVETQYF
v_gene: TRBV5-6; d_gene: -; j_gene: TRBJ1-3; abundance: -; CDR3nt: TGTGCCAGCAGCTTACGGGGAGCAAACACCATATATTTT; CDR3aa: CASSLRGANTIYF
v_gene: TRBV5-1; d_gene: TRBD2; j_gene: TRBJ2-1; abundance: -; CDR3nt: TGCGCCAGCAGCTTGATTAGCGGGGGGGTTTCCTACAATGAGCAGTTCTTC; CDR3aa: CASSLISGGVSYNEQFF
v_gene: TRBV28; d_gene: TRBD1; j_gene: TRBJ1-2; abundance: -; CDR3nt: TGTGCCAGCGTACGCTTTGGCCAGGGGGCGGACGGCTACACCTTC; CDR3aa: CASVRFGQGADGYTF
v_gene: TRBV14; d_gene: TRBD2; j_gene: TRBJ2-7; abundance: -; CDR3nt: TGTGCCAGCAGCCTACTCAGTGCTAGCGGGGGGTATTCCCTGGACGAGCAGTACTTC; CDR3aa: CASSLLSASGGYSLDEQYF
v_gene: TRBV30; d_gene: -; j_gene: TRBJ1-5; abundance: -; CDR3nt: TGTGCCTGGAGTGTAGGGGGCAATCAGCCCCAGCATTTT; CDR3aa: CAWSVGGNQPQHF
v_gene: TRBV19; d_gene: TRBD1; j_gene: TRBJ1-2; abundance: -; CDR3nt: TGTGCCAGTAGTCGCACAGGGGACTATGGCTACACCTTC; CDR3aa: CASSRTGDYGYTF